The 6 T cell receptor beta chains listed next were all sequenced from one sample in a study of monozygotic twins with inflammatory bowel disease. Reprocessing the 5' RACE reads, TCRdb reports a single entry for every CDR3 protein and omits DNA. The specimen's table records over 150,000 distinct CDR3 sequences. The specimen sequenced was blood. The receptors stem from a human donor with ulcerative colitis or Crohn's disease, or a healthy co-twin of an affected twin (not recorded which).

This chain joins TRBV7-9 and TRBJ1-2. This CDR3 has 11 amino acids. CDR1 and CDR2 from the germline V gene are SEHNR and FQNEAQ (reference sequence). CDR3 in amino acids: CASSVNYGYTF.

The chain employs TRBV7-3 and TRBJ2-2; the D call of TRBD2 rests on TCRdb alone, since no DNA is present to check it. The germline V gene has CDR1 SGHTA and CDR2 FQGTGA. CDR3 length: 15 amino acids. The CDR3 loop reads CASSLTRVGNGELFF.

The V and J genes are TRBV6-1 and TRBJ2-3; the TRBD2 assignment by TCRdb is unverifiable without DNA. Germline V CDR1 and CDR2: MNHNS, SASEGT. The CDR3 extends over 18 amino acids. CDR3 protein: CASFHRRLAGGQADTQYF.

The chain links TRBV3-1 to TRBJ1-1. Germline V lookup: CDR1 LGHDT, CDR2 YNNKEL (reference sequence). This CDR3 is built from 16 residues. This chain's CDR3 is CASSQGQARMNTEAFF. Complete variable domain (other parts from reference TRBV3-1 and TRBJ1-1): DTAVSQTPKYLVTQMGNDKSIKCEQNLGHDTMYWYKQDSKKFLKIMFSYNNKELIINETVPNRFSPKSPDKAHLNLHINSLELGDSAVYFCASSQGQARMNTEAFFGQGTRLTVV.

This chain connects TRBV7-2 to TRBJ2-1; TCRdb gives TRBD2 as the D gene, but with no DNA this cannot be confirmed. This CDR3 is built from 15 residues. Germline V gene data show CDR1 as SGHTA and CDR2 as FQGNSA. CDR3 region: CASSSPGLAHFEQFF.

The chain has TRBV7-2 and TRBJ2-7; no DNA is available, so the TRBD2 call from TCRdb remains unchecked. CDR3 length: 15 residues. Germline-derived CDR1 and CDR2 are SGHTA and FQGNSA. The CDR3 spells CASSLRRSGTYEQYF.